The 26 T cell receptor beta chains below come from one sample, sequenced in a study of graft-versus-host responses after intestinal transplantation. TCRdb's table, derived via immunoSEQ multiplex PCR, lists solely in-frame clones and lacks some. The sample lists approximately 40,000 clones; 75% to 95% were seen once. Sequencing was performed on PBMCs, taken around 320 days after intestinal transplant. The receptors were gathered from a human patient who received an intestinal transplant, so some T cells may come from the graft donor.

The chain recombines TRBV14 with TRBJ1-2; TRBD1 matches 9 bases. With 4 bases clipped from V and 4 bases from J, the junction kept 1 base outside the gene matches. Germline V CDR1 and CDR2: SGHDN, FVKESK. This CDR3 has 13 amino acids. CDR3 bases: TGTGCCAGCAGCCCGACAGGGGGCTATGGCTACACCTTC. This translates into CASSPTGGYGYTF.

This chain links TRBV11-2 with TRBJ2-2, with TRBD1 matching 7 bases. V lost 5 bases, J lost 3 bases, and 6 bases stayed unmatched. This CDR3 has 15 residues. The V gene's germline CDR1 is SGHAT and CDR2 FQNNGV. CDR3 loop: CASSPGQRHTGELFF. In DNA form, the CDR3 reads TGTGCCAGCAGCCCGGGACAGCGGCACACCGGGGAGCTGTTTTTT.

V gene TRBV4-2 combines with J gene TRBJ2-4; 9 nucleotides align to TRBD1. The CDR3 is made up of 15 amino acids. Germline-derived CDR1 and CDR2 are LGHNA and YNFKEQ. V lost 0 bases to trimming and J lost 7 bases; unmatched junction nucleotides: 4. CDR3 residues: CASSQDGTGTNIQYF. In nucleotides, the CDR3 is TGTGCCAGCAGCCAAGACGGGACAGGGACCAACATTCAGTACTTC.

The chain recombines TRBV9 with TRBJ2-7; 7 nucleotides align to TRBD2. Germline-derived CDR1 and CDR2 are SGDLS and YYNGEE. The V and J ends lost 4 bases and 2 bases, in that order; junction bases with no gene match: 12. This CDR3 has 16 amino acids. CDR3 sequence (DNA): TGTGCCAGCAGCCCCCGGGGGAGGGAGGGAACCTACGAGCAGTACTTC. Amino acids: CASSPRGREGTYEQYF.

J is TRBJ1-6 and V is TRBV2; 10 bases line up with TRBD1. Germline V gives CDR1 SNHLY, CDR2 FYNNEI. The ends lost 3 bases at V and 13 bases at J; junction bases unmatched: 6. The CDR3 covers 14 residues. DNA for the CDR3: TGTGCCAGCAGTGATGGGACAGGGGCTGGGCCCCTCCACTTT. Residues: CASSDGTGAGPLHF.

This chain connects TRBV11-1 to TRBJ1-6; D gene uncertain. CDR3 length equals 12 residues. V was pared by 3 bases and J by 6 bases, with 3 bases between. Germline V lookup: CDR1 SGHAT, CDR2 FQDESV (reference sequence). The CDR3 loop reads CASSLPNSPLHF. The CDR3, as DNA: TGTGCCAGCAGCTTGCCTAATTCACCCCTCCACTTT. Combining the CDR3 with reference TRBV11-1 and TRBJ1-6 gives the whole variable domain EAEVAQSPRYKITEKSQAVAFWCDPISGHATLYWYRQILGQGPELLVQFQDESVVDDSQLPKDRFSAERLKGVDSTLKIQPAELGDSAMYLCASSLPNSPLHFGNGTRLTVT.

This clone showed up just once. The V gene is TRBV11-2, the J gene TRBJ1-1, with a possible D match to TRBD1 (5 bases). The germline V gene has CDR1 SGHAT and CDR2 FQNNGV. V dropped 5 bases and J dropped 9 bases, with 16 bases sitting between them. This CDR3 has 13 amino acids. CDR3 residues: CASSEGPGLKAFF. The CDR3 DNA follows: TGTGCCAGCAGCGAGGGCCCGGGGCTTAAAGCTTTCTTT.

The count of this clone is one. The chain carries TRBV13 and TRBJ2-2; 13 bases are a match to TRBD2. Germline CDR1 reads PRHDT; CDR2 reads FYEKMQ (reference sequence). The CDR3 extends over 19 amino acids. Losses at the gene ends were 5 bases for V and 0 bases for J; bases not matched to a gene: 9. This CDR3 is CASSKYRGLAGPNTGELFF. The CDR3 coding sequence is TGTGCCAGCAGCAAATACAGGGGACTAGCGGGACCGAACACCGGGGAGCTGTTTTTT. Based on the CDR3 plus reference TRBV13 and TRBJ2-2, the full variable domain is AAGVIQSPRHLIKEKRETATLKCYPIPRHDTVYWYQQGPGQDPQFLISFYEKMQSDKGSIPDRFSAQQFSDYHSELNMSSLELGDSALYFCASSKYRGLAGPNTGELFFGEGSRLTVL.

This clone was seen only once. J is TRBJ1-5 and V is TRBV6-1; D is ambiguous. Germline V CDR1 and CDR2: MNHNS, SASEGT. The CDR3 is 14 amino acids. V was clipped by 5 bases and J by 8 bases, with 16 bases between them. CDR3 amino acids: CASSPPSTAKPQHF. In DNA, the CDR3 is TGTGCCAGCAGTCCACCATCAACTGCAAAGCCCCAGCATTTT.

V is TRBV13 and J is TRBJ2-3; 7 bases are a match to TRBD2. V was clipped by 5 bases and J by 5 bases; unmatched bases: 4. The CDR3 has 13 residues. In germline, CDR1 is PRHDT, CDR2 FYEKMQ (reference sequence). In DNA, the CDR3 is TGTGCCAGCAGCCCCGGGGGGATAGATACGCAGTATTTT. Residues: CASSPGGIDTQYF.

The CDR3 spells CASSLRTASYEQYF. As DNA, the CDR3 is TGTGCCAGCAGCTTAAGGACAGCCTCCTACGAGCAGTACTTC. This chain links TRBV7-8 with TRBJ2-7; possibly TRBD1 for D (6 bases). The CDR3 is 14 amino acids. The germline gives CDR1 SGHVS, CDR2 FQNEAQ. Trimming removed 2 bases at V and 0 bases at J, with 8 bases between.

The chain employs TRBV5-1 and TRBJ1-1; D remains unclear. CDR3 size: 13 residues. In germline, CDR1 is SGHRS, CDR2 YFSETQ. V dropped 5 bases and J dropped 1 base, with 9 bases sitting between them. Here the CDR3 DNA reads TGCGCCAGCAGAAACGACGCGAACACTGAAGCTTTCTTT. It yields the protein CASRNDANTEAFF. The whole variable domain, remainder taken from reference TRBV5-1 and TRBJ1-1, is KAGVTQTPRYLIKTRGQQVTLSCSPISGHRSVSWYQQTPGQGLQFLFEYFSETQRNKGNFPGRFSGRQFSNSRSEMNVSTLELGDSALYLCASRNDANTEAFFGQGTRLTVV.

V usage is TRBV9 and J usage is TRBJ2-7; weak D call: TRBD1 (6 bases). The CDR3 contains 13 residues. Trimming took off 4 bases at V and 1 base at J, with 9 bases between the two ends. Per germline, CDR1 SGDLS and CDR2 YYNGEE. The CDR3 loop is CASSLGQSYEQYF. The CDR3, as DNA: TGTGCCAGCAGCTTAGGACAGTCCTACGAGCAGTACTTC.

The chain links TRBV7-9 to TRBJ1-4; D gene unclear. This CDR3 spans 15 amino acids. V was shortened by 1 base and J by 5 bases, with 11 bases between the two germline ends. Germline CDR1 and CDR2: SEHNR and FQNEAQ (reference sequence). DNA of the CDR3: TGTGCCAGCAGCTTAGGATCCGGGGAGAATGAAAAACTGTTTTTT. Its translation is CASSLGSGENEKLFF. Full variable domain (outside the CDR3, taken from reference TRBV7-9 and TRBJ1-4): DTGVSQNPRHKITKRGQNVTFRCDPISEHNRLYWYRQTLGQGPEFLTYFQNEAQLEKSRLLSDRFSAERPKGSFSTLEIQRTEQGDSAMYLCASSLGSGENEKLFFGSGTQLSVL.

The CDR3 coding sequence is TGTGCCAGCAGCTTCGTACAGGGGTCTGAAGCTTTCTTT. Translated, it gives CASSFVQGSEAFF. The V and J genes are TRBV7-3 and TRBJ1-1, with 7 bases that match TRBD1. V shed 3 bases and J 6 bases; nucleotides not matched to a gene: 4. Germline V gene lookup returns CDR1 SGHTA and CDR2 FQGTGA. CDR3 length equals 13 residues.

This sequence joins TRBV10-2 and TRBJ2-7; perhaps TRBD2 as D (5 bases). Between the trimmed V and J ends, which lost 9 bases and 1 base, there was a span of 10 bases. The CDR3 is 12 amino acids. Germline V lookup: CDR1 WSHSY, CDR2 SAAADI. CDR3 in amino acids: CASSSSSYEQYF. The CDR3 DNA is TGCGCCAGTTCTAGCAGTTCCTACGAGCAGTACTTC.

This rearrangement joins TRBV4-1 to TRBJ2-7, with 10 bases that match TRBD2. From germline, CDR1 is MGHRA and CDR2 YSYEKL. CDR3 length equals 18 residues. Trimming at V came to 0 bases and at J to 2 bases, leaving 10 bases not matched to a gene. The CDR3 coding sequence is TGCGCCAGCAGCCAAGACCTTCTCCTAGCGGGAGAGGCCTACGAGCAGTACTTC. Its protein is CASSQDLLLAGEAYEQYF.

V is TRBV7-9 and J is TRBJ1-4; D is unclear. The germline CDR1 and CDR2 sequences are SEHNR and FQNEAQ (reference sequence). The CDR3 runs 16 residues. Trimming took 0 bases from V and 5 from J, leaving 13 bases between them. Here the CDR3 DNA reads TGTGCCAGCAGCTTAGCCGGGTACGGCCAGAATGAAAAACTGTTTTTT. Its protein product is CASSLAGYGQNEKLFF. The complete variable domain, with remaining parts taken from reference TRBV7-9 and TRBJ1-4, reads DTGVSQNPRHKITKRGQNVTFRCDPISEHNRLYWYRQTLGQGPEFLTYFQNEAQLEKSRLLSDRFSAERPKGSFSTLEIQRTEQGDSAMYLCASSLAGYGQNEKLFFGSGTQLSVL.

CDR3 residues: CASSLRKGGQPQHF. As DNA, the CDR3 is TGTGCCAGCAGTTTGAGGAAAGGTGGTCAGCCCCAGCATTTT. The genes are TRBV28 and TRBJ1-5; the D is unclear. Germline V gene lookup returns CDR1 MDHEN and CDR2 SYDVKM. The CDR3 has 14 amino acids. V lost 3 bases to trimming and J lost 6 bases, with 12 bases between them.

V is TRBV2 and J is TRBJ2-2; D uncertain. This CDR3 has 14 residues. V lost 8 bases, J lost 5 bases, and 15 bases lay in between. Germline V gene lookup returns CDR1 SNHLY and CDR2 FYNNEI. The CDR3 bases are TGTGCCAGCTCGATCAATAGTGGGACCGGGGAGCTGTTTTTT. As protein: CASSINSGTGELFF.

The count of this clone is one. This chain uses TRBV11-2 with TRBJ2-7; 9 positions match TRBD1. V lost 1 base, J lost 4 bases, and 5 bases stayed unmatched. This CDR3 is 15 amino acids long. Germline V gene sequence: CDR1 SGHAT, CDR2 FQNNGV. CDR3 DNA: TGTGCCAGCAGCTTAGGGGGGACAGGGACTTACGAGCAGTACTTC. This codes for CASSLGGTGTYEQYF.

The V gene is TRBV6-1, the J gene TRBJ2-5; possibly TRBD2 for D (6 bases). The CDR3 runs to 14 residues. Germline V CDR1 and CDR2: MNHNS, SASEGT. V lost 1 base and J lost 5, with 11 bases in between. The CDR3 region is CASSEGLGLETQYF. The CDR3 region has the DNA TGTGCCAGCAGTGAAGGACTAGGTCTGGAGACCCAGTACTTC.

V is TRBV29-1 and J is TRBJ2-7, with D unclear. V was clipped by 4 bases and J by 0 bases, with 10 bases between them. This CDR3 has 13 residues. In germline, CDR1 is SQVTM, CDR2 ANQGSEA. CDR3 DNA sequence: TGCAGCGTTGTAACAGCCATCTCCTACGAGCAGTACTTC. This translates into CSVVTAISYEQYF.

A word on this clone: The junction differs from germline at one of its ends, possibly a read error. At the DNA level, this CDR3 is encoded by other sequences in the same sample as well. The CDR3 here is CASSLDFRATNEKLFF. The CDR3 DNA reads as TGTGCCAGCAGCTTAGACTTCAGAGCAACTAATGAAAAGCTGTTTTTT. The genes are TRBV7-9 and TRBJ1-4; no definite D call. CDR3 length: 16 amino acids. Germline V gene sequence: CDR1 SEHNR, CDR2 FQNEAQ (reference sequence).

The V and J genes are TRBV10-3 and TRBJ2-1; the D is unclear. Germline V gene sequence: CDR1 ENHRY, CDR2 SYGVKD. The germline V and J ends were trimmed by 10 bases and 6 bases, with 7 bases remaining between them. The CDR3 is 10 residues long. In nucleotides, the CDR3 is TGTGCCAGGGAAAGCAATGAGCAGTTCTTC. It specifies CARESNEQFF.

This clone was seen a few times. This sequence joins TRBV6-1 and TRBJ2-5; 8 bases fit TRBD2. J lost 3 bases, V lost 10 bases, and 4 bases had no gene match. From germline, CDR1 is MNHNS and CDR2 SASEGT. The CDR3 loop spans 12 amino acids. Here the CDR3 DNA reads TGTGCCAACCGGGGGGGGGAAGAGACCCAGTACTTC. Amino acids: CANRGGEETQYF.